This T cell receptor beta chain was obtained from a study of T cell responses to AZD1222 COVID-19 vaccine. Study background: Analysis merged second doses at about 4 or about 12 weeks. Study outcomes and limitations: Donors were chiefly white British, with a greater number of females, and clonal diversity was perhaps underestimated. Seropositive at baseline were only a handful of AZD1222 recipients. Spike-specific TCR breadth and depth went up after people got two AZD1222 doses.

Some clones are missing from TCRdb's copy, which holds only in-frame ones; the method was immunoSEQ multiplex PCR. The sample records approximately 120,000 clones, approximately 89% being singletons. A word on this clone: Antigen specificity is unknown.

From germline, CDR1 is MNHEY and CDR2 SVGAGI. This CDR3 is 14 amino acids long. The V gene lost 5 bases and the J gene lost 5 bases, with 13 bases spanning the gap. The sequencing used peripheral blood, collected on day 0 of AZD1222 vaccination. The receptor was isolated from an adult in good health. The chain recombines TRBV6-5 with TRBJ2-1; D is undetermined. As DNA, the CDR3 is TGTGCCAGCAGTATTAGCCACGCGAACAATGAGCAGTTCTTC. This gives the protein CASSISHANNEQFF.